This TCR beta chain was retrieved from a study of patients and donors after allogeneic stem cell transplantation. The CDR3 loop spans 13 amino acids. J lost 8 bases, V lost 6 bases, and 6 bases had no gene match. One entry per CDR3 protein results from TCRdb running MiXCR on the RT-PCR reads. Found here are 150,000 to 200,000 distinct CDR3 sequences, less than 45% of them singletons; the top ten hold less than 40%. There are a few counts of this clonotype. This clonotype originated in a human donor who was either an allogeneic HSCT recipient or a stem cell or donor lymphocyte infusion donor (not recorded which). It is not recorded whose cells these are; they may come from a transplant donor. The specimen sequenced was blood, either unsorted or a sorted T cell fraction (not recorded which). The rearrangement uses TRBV12-3 or TRBV12-4 and TRBJ1-2; 10 nucleotides agree with TRBD1. The CDR3 coding sequence is TGTGCCAGCAGCCCGACAGGGGGCGCCGGCTACACCTTC. Translated, it gives CASSPTGGAGYTF.